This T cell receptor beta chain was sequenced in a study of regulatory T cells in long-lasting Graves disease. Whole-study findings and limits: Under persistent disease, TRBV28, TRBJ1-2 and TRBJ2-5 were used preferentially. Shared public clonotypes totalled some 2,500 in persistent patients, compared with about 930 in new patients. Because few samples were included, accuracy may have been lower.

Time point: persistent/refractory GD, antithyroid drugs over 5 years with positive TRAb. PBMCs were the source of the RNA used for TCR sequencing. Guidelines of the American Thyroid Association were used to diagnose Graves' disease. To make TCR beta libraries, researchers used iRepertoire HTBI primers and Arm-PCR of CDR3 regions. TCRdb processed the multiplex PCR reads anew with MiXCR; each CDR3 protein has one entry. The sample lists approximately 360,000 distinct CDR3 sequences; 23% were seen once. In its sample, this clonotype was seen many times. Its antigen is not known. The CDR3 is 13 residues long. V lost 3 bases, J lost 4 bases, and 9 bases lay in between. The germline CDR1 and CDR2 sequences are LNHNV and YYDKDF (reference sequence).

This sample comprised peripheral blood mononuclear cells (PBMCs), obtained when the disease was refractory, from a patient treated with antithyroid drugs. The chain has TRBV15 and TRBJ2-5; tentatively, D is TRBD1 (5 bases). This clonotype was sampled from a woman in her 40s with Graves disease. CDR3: CATSSRVRETQYF. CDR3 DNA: TGTGCCACCAGCAGCAGGGTCCGAGAGACCCAGTACTTC.